These 32 T cell receptor beta chains share one sample of origin, sequenced in a study of blood T cell repertoires in COVID-19. Libraries were prepared by immunoSEQ multiplex PCR; TCRdb keeps only in-frame clonotypes and omits some of them. Of approximately 22,000 clones listed, less than 75% are singletons. The sample consisted of peripheral blood. The origin of the receptors is a human donor in a cohort sampled during active or convalescent COVID-19.

In nucleotides, the CDR3 is TGTGCCAGCAGTGAAGGGCGCCCCGGCGGGGGCGAATCCAGGGGTCAGCCCCAGCATTTT. It translates to CASSEGRPGGGESRGQPQHF. The V and J genes are TRBV6-1 and TRBJ1-5, with a possible D match to TRBD1 (6 bases). The CDR3 extends over 20 amino acids. With 1 base removed from V and 6 bases from J, the gap between germline ends came to 28 bases. Germline V CDR1 and CDR2: MNHNS, SASEGT.

V is TRBV19 and J is TRBJ2-1; tentative D call: TRBD1 (6 bases). The V gene's germline CDR1 is LNHDA and CDR2 SQIVND (reference sequence). The CDR3 totals 16 residues. V dropped 5 bases and J dropped 2 bases, with 16 bases sitting between them. This chain's CDR3 is CASSLTGVSTYNEQFF. CDR3 in DNA: TGTGCCAGTAGTTTGACAGGAGTGAGCACCTACAATGAGCAGTTCTTC.

The CDR3 reads CASSPRLAYEQFF. The CDR3 bases are TGTGCCAGCAGCCCGAGACTAGCTTATGAGCAGTTCTTC. The gene calls are TRBV12-3 or TRBV12-4 and TRBJ2-1; 7 positions agree with TRBD2. The CDR3 length is 13 residues. V dropped 6 bases and J dropped 8; count of bases not matched to a gene: 7.

V usage is TRBV3-1 (or the pseudogene TRBV3-2) and J usage is TRBJ1-5; the D gene is possibly TRBD1 (5 bases). CDR1 and CDR2 from the germline V gene are LGHDT and YNNKEL (reference sequence). V lost 0 bases and J 6 bases, leaving 12 bases between the germline ends. This CDR3 spans 15 amino acids. The CDR3 reads CASSQDLTRAQPQHF. For the CDR3, the DNA is TGTGCCAGCAGCCAAGATCTAACCAGGGCTCAGCCCCAGCATTTT.

This chain uses TRBV19 with TRBJ1-4; 9 nucleotides match TRBD1. The CDR3 runs to 15 residues. J gave up 7 bases and V 4 bases, and 7 bases lay outside the gene matches. The germline V gene has CDR1 LNHDA and CDR2 SQIVND (reference sequence). The CDR3 region is CASSSLGQGPEKLFF. The DNA of the CDR3 is TGTGCCAGTAGTAGTCTGGGACAGGGACCTGAAAAACTGTTTTTT.

The V gene is TRBV7-9, the J gene TRBJ1-4, with D possibly being TRBD1 (5 bases). The germline V gene encodes CDR1 SEHNR and CDR2 FQNEAQ (reference sequence). This CDR3 is built from 14 residues. V lost 11 bases and J 8 bases, leaving 21 bases between the germline ends. The CDR3 DNA sequence: TGTGCCGTAAGCCTCCGGGGGGAGAAGGAAAAACTGTTTTTT. Translation: CAVSLRGEKEKLFF.

This clone has just a few counts. The chain combines TRBV29-1 with TRBJ2-1; TRBD2 matches 12 bases. This CDR3 has 16 amino acids. Trimming cost V 2 bases and J 11 bases; bases outside gene matches: 13. In germline, CDR1 is SQVTM, CDR2 ANQGSEA. CDR3 residues: CSVERGRGLAGLKQFF. The CDR3 DNA is TGCAGCGTTGAACGGGGGCGCGGACTAGCGGGACTAAAGCAGTTCTTC.

This clone occurred once. The chain uses TRBV28 and TRBJ1-2; TRBD1 agrees at 9 bases. The V gene end was trimmed by 3 bases and the J gene end by 0 bases; junction bases not matched to a gene: 5. This CDR3 comprises 16 residues. Germline V gives CDR1 MDHEN, CDR2 SYDVKM. The CDR3 loop reads CASSFHGQGPNYGYTF. CDR3 DNA sequence: TGTGCCAGCAGTTTCCACGGACAGGGGCCTAACTATGGCTACACCTTC.

The V gene is TRBV5-5, the J gene TRBJ2-7, with TRBD1 as a possible D gene (6 bases). Per germline, CDR1 SGHKS and CDR2 YYEKEE (reference sequence). This CDR3 region has 15 residues. V was shortened by 0 bases and J by 4 bases, with 14 bases between the two germline ends. The CDR3 sequence: CASSLVGTLVYEQYF. The CDR3, as DNA: TGTGCCAGCAGCTTGGTTGGGACACTTGTATACGAGCAGTACTTC.

The V call is TRBV27, the J call TRBJ2-2, with D perhaps TRBD1 (5 bases). Germline V gene sequence: CDR1 MNHEY, CDR2 SMNVEV (reference sequence). The CDR3 is 14 residues long. Trimming cost V 4 bases and J 5 bases, with 11 bases left between them. The CDR3 protein is CASSSRVKTGELFF. CDR3 DNA: TGTGCCAGCAGTTCCAGGGTCAAAACCGGGGAGCTGTTTTTT.

The chain links TRBV3-1 (or the pseudogene TRBV3-2) to TRBJ2-1, with D possibly matching TRBD2 (6 bases). V lost 3 bases and J lost 6, with 15 bases in between. The germline V gene has CDR1 LGHDT and CDR2 YNNKEL (reference sequence). There are 15 residues in the CDR3. CDR3 in DNA: TGTGCCAGCAGCCACAACACGGGGGTAGGCAATGAGCAGTTCTTC. Its translation: CASSHNTGVGNEQFF.

The CDR3 DNA reads TGCAGCGGGGCGGACAGGGGGAACTATGGCTACACCTTC. It encodes CSGADRGNYGYTF. The chain carries TRBV29-1 and TRBJ1-2, with 10 positions matching TRBD1. The CDR3 sequence is 13 residues long. Germline-derived CDR1 and CDR2 are SQVTM and ANQGSEA. Trimming took 7 bases from V and 2 from J; bases not matched to a gene: 4.

This clone was counted at least ten times. The rearrangement uses TRBV4-2 and TRBJ2-7, with 9 bases lining up with TRBD2. V shed 0 bases, J shed 1 base, and the junction held 10 bases outside the gene matches. From germline, CDR1 is LGHNA and CDR2 YNFKEQ. The CDR3 is made up of 18 amino acids. The chain's CDR3 is CASSQDTPLAGLSYEQYV. CDR3 DNA sequence: TGTGCCAGCAGCCAAGATACCCCGCTAGCGGGACTTTCCTACGAGCAGTACGTC.

The V and J genes are TRBV28 and TRBJ2-1; the match to TRBD1 covers 8 bases. Germline V lookup: CDR1 MDHEN, CDR2 SYDVKM. The J segment lost 5 bases and the V segment lost 3 bases, leaving 6 bases of the junction unmatched. The CDR3 runs to 15 residues. CDR3 DNA sequence: TGTGCCAGCAGTTTTGGGGACAGGCTAAACAATGAGCAGTTCTTC. It translates to CASSFGDRLNNEQFF.

This chain uses TRBV2 with TRBJ1-2; 7 bases are a match to TRBD1. The CDR3 is made up of 13 amino acids. In germline, CDR1 is SNHLY, CDR2 FYNNEI. V gave up 8 bases and J gave up 2 bases; unmatched junction bases: 5. In nucleotides, the CDR3 is TGTGCCAGCCTTGACAGGGAGAACTATGGCTACACCTTC. Translating gives CASLDRENYGYTF.

The V gene is TRBV4-1, the J gene TRBJ2-7; 11 positions agree with TRBD1. The germline V gene has CDR1 MGHRA and CDR2 YSYEKL. The V segment lost 6 bases and the J segment 4 bases; nucleotides outside the gene matches: 11. The CDR3 is 16 amino acids. The DNA of the CDR3 is TGCGCCAGCAGGCCTATGGGGGACAGGGGGTTGTACGAGCAGTACTTC. It encodes CASRPMGDRGLYEQYF.

The CDR3 protein is CASSPDRANTGELFF. The CDR3 DNA reads as TGTGCCAGCAGCCCGGACAGGGCTAACACCGGGGAGCTGTTTTTT. The chain recombines TRBV6-2 or TRBV6-3 with TRBJ2-2; 8 positions agree with TRBD1. This CDR3 contains 15 residues. CDR1 and CDR2 (germline): MNHEY, SVGEGT. Trimming took 6 bases from V and 2 from J; bases not matched to a gene: 5.

This rearrangement joins TRBV7-9 to TRBJ1-1; D unresolved. The CDR3 runs to 14 residues. With 8 bases removed from V and 1 base from J, the gap between germline ends came to 14 bases. The germline CDR1 and CDR2 sequences are SEHNR and FQNEAQ (reference sequence). CDR3 residues: CASGGRSPNTEAFF. In nucleotides, the CDR3 is TGTGCCAGCGGCGGGAGGAGCCCGAACACTGAAGCTTTCTTT. The full variable domain, in which reference TRBV7-9 and TRBJ1-1 provide the parts outside the CDR3, is DTGVSQNPRHKITKRGQNVTFRCDPISEHNRLYWYRQTLGQGPEFLTYFQNEAQLEKSRLLSDRFSAERPKGSFSTLEIQRTEQGDSAMYLCASGGRSPNTEAFFGQGTRLTVV.

The V and J genes are TRBV6-5 and TRBJ2-7; D perhaps matches TRBD1 (6 bases). Trimming removed 2 bases at V and 2 bases at J, with 16 bases between. The CDR3 spans 16 residues. Per the germline V gene, CDR1 is MNHEY and CDR2 is SVGAGI. The CDR3 reads CASSYPEGVMPYEQYF. CDR3 DNA sequence: TGTGCCAGCAGTTACCCTGAGGGGGTCATGCCCTACGAGCAGTACTTC.

This chain joins TRBV7-2 and TRBJ2-7; 7 bases are a match to TRBD2. The V gene end was trimmed by 5 bases and the J gene end by 6 bases; junction bases not matched to a gene: 10. The germline V gene encodes CDR1 SGHTA and CDR2 FQGNSA. There are 14 residues in the CDR3. CDR3 amino acids: CASSVPAAGAEQYF. CDR3 nucleotides: TGTGCCAGCAGCGTCCCCGCGGCGGGAGCCGAGCAGTACTTC.

V usage is TRBV19 and J usage is TRBJ2-1, with TRBD2 as a possible D gene (5 bases). V lost 3 bases to trimming and J lost 5 bases, with 8 bases between them. The germline V gene encodes CDR1 LNHDA and CDR2 SQIVND (reference sequence). The CDR3 is 13 residues long. CDR3 amino acids: CASSIERDNEQFF. CDR3 in DNA: TGTGCCAGTAGTATTGAGAGGGACAATGAGCAGTTCTTC.

CDR3 DNA sequence: TGTGGGGGGCCCTACGAGCAGTACTTC. Its translation: CGGPYEQYF. The rearrangement joins TRBV6-4 to TRBJ2-7; D is possibly TRBD1 (6 bases). The CDR3 is 9 amino acids. Germline CDR1 is MRHNA and CDR2 is SNTAGT.

This clone was seen more than once but under ten times. V and J are TRBV3-1 (or the pseudogene TRBV3-2) and TRBJ1-6; D call uncertain. Germline assignment: CDR1 LGHDT and CDR2 YNNKEL (reference sequence). V shed 10 bases and J shed 8 bases, with 9 bases lying between them. This CDR3 region has 11 residues. CDR3 sequence: CAIGMDSPLHF. Here the CDR3 DNA reads TGTGCCATCGGGATGGATTCACCCCTCCACTTT.

This clone has more than one count but fewer than ten. V and J are TRBV27 and TRBJ1-6; D call uncertain. CDR3 length equals 16 residues. The V gene lost 1 base and the J gene lost 3 bases, with 10 bases spanning the gap. Looked up from germline, CDR1 is MNHEY and CDR2 is SMNVEV (reference sequence). Here the CDR3 DNA reads TGTGCCAGCAGTTTATACTCCGGGAGCTATAATTCACCCCTCCACTTT. Its translation: CASSLYSGSYNSPLHF.

This clone occurred once. The V gene is TRBV30, the J gene TRBJ2-2; 7 bases align to TRBD1. This CDR3 region has 13 residues. Germline CDR1 GTSNPN, CDR2 SVGIG (reference sequence). After removal of 5 bases from V and 8 bases from J, the junction contained 8 bases not matched to a gene. The CDR3 is CAWHRGNGGELFF. As DNA, the CDR3 is TGTGCCTGGCACAGGGGTAACGGAGGGGAGCTGTTTTTT.

J is TRBJ2-3 and V is TRBV5-1, with 10 bases lining up with TRBD2. The junction had 5 bases not matched to a gene; V was cut back by 0 bases and J by 4 bases. This CDR3 region has 16 residues. The germline V gene has CDR1 SGHRS and CDR2 YFSETQ. The CDR3 reads CASSLDISGGPDTQYF. The CDR3 DNA reads TGCGCCAGCAGCTTGGACATTAGCGGGGGGCCAGATACGCAGTATTTT.

Note on this clone: The sample carries other DNA sequences with the same CDR3. The chain combines TRBV6-5 with TRBJ1-1; D possibly corresponds to TRBD1 (5 bases). The ends were cut back, 0 bases at V and 2 bases at J, with 10 bases in the middle. CDR3 length: 15 amino acids. CDR1 and CDR2 (germline): MNHEY, SVGAGI. Here the CDR3 DNA reads TGTGCCAGCAGTTACTCGAGGGGACTTAACACTGAAGCTTTCTTT. Encoded protein: CASSYSRGLNTEAFF.

The rearrangement uses TRBV7-2 and TRBJ2-1; 11 nucleotides match TRBD1. The CDR3 runs to 15 residues. V lost 0 bases to trimming and J lost 9 bases; unmatched junction nucleotides: 4. Germline V gene sequence: CDR1 SGHTA, CDR2 FQGNSA. This CDR3 reads CASSLAGQGGSEQFF. The CDR3 DNA follows: TGTGCCAGCAGCTTAGCGGGACAGGGGGGCAGTGAGCAGTTCTTC. Filled out from reference TRBV7-2 and TRBJ2-1, the complete variable domain reads GAGVSQSPSNKVTEKGKDVELRCDPISGHTALYWYRQSLGQGLEFLIYFQGNSAPDKSGLPSDRFSAERTGGSVSTLTIQRTQQEDSAVYLCASSLAGQGGSEQFFGPGTRLTVL.

The chain recombines TRBV5-4 with TRBJ2-1; the match to TRBD2 covers 9 bases. Losses at the gene ends were 4 bases for V and 4 bases for J; bases not matched to a gene: 12. The length of the CDR3 is 17 residues. In germline, CDR1 is SGHNT, CDR2 YYREEE (reference sequence). The CDR3 here is CASSLGRAGGPYNEQFF. The CDR3 bases are TGTGCCAGCAGCCTGGGTCGGGCGGGAGGGCCTTACAATGAGCAGTTCTTC.

CDR3 amino acids: CSAQGETQYF. Here the CDR3 DNA reads TGCAGTGCGCAGGGGGAGACCCAGTACTTC. The chain combines TRBV20-1 with TRBJ2-5, with D possibly matching TRBD1 (6 bases). The CDR3 covers 10 residues. The germline gives CDR1 DFQATT, CDR2 SNEGSKA (reference sequence). The ends were cut back, 6 bases at V and 5 bases at J, with 7 bases in the middle.

The chain joins TRBV27 to TRBJ2-7, with 7 bases that match TRBD1. CDR3 length: 13 amino acids. Germline values: CDR1 MNHEY, CDR2 SMNVEV (reference sequence). Trimming cost V 8 bases and J 6 bases; bases outside gene matches: 10. CDR3 residues: CASLDPQGFEQYF. In nucleotides, the CDR3 is TGTGCCAGCCTGGACCCACAGGGGTTCGAGCAGTACTTC.

J is TRBJ2-5 and V is TRBV7-9, with 8 bases matching TRBD1. There are 13 residues in the CDR3. J was trimmed by 6 bases and V by 7 bases; bases with no gene match: 7. Germline lookup yields CDR1 SEHNR and CDR2 FQNEAQ (reference sequence). The CDR3 bases are TGTGCCAGCAACGCCGGGACAGGAAAGACCCAGTACTTC. It specifies CASNAGTGKTQYF.